This T cell receptor (beta chain) was sequenced during a study of T-cell reconstitution after alpha-beta-depleted transplantation in children. The TCRbeta library incorporated unique molecular identifiers. Via MiXCR, TCRdb re-called the PCR reads, giving one row per CDR3 protein. The sample carries 500,000 or so distinct CDR3 sequences, approximately 29% recorded once. CDR1 LNHDA and CDR2 SQIVND come from the germline V gene (reference sequence). V shed 9 bases, J shed 3 bases, and the junction held 6 bases outside the gene matches. The CDR3 covers 13 residues. This clonotype was seen ten or more times.

The TCR sequence derives from a human donor who donated a stem cell graft to a child with aplastic anemia. V usage is TRBV19 and J usage is TRBJ2-7; 9 bases match TRBD1. This specimen consisted of PBMCs from the stem cell graft donor, obtained from the stem cell graft. As DNA, the CDR3 is TGTGCCAGCAGCTCGGGACAGGGCTACGAGCAGTACTTC. This translates into CASSSGQGYEQYF.